What follows are 10 T cell receptor beta chains derived from one specimen sequenced in a study of blood T cell repertoires in COVID-19. The repertoire was sequenced with immunoSEQ multiplex PCR; TCRdb's copy has only in-frame clones and lacks some. The sample yields about 91,000 clones, approximately 80% seen once. Sequences were obtained from peripheral blood. These TCRs come from a man aged 65-85 years with acute or convalescent COVID-19.

This clone came up once. The rearrangement uses TRBV5-1 and TRBJ1-1, with 8 positions matching TRBD1. CDR3 length: 15 amino acids. J gave up 2 bases and V 0 bases, and 3 bases lay outside the gene matches. Germline assignment: CDR1 SGHRS and CDR2 YFSETQ. The CDR3 nucleotides are TGCGCCAGCAGCTTGGAAGCAGGGGGCAACACTGAAGCTTTCTTT. It codes for CASSLEAGGNTEAFF.

V and J are TRBV3-1 (or the pseudogene TRBV3-2) and TRBJ2-7; the D gene is possibly TRBD2 (6 bases). The V end lost 0 bases, the J end lost 7 bases, and 19 bases lay between the germline ends. Germline V gene data show CDR1 as LGHDT and CDR2 as YNNKEL (reference sequence). CDR3 length: 16 residues. CDR3 protein: CASSQDGQRVGREQYF. In nucleotides, the CDR3 is TGTGCCAGCAGCCAAGACGGCCAACGGGTCGGGAGAGAGCAGTACTTC.

This chain connects TRBV27 to TRBJ1-1; tentatively, D is TRBD1 (6 bases). Looked up from germline, CDR1 is MNHEY and CDR2 is SMNVEV (reference sequence). V was clipped by 6 bases and J by 5 bases, with 16 bases between them. This CDR3 contains 14 residues. The CDR3 DNA reads as TGTGCCAGCAGCAGATACGGGGGGGCGACTGAAGCTTTCTTT. Translation gives CASSRYGGATEAFF.

This chain links TRBV7-9 with TRBJ1-2; tentatively, D is TRBD1 (5 bases). CDR1 and CDR2 from the germline V gene are SEHNR and FQNEAQ (reference sequence). Trimming removed 10 bases from V and 2 bases from J, with 8 bases in between. The CDR3 runs 11 residues. The CDR3 protein is CATGGNYGYTF. CDR3 coding DNA: TGTGCCACCGGGGGGAACTATGGCTACACCTTC.

The chain joins TRBV19 to TRBJ1-1; D remains unclear. The germline V and J ends were trimmed by 4 bases and 0 bases, with 6 bases remaining between them. The germline V gene encodes CDR1 LNHDA and CDR2 SQIVND (reference sequence). The CDR3 is 13 residues long. The CDR3 DNA reads TGTGCCAGTAGTAAAGATATGAACACTGAAGCTTTCTTT. It is translated as CASSKDMNTEAFF.

The chain is built from TRBV5-4 and TRBJ1-2, with unresolved D. The CDR3 consists of 16 residues. The ends were cut back, 0 bases at V and 5 bases at J, with 17 bases in the middle. From germline, CDR1 is SGHNT and CDR2 YYREEE (reference sequence). The DNA of the CDR3 is TGTGCCAGCAGCTTGGGGCGGGGTCCTGAAACATATGGCTACACCTTC. This encodes CASSLGRGPETYGYTF. Looking up the rest from reference TRBV5-4 and TRBJ1-2 gives the full variable domain: ETGVTQSPTHLIKTRGQQVTLRCSSQSGHNTVSWYQQALGQGPQFIFQYYREEENGRGNFPPRFSGLQFPNYSSELNVNALELDDSALYLCASSLGRGPETYGYTFGSGTRLTVV.

This clone appeared a few times. This rearrangement joins TRBV6-5 to TRBJ1-5, with D possibly matching TRBD1 (6 bases). Germline loops: CDR1 MNHEY, CDR2 SVGAGI. The CDR3 consists of 15 residues. The germline V and J ends were trimmed by 6 bases and 0 bases, with 12 bases remaining between them. Written as DNA, the CDR3 is TGTGCCAGCAGCTCAGGGACAATTAGCAATCAGCCCCAGCATTTT. It is translated as CASSSGTISNQPQHF.

The rearrangement links TRBV30 to TRBJ2-3; D is unresolved. CDR1 is GTSNPN, CDR2 SVGIG, per germline (reference sequence). V gave up 2 bases and J gave up 1 base, with 4 bases separating them. This CDR3 is built from 12 residues. The CDR3 DNA follows: TGTGCCTGGAGTCAGGGCACAGATACGCAGTATTTT. It specifies CAWSQGTDTQYF.

The chain employs TRBV6-5 and TRBJ1-1, with 8 bases aligning to TRBD1. Germline-derived CDR1 and CDR2 are MNHEY and SVGAGI. This CDR3 contains 15 residues. With 7 bases clipped from V and 1 base from J, the junction kept 8 bases outside the gene matches. CDR3 sequence: CASNGQGNGNTEAFF. The CDR3 DNA reads TGTGCCAGCAACGGACAGGGTAACGGGAACACTGAAGCTTTCTTT.

This clone was recorded only once. Here the CDR3 DNA reads TGTGCCAGCAATCCAGATTTCTCCTACGAGCAGTACTTC. Amino acid sequence: CASNPDFSYEQYF. V is TRBV6-5 and J is TRBJ2-7; D is undetermined. The V gene's germline CDR1 is MNHEY and CDR2 SVGAGI. CDR3 size: 13 residues. Trimming stripped 7 bases from V and 0 bases from J, with 10 bases between.